The present TCR beta chain was sequenced within a study of beta chain features in type 1 diabetes. Purities over 95% were achieved in all sorted populations. Expressed TCRB transcripts were sequenced because the isolated RNA had all been reverse transcribed beforehand. Some clones are missing from TCRdb's copy, which holds only in-frame ones; the method was immunoSEQ multiplex PCR. In the table there are 100,000 to 150,000 clones, 15% to 20% of which are singletons. Study results and caveats: Still unanswered here is whether HLA type influences TCRB rearrangement. Whatever favoring of shorter templates PCR might show would apply equally to patients and controls. Type 1 diabetes patients had VDJ junctions that carried fewer insertions and more deletions. People with Type 1 diabetes carried modestly yet significantly shorter TCRB CDR3s in all four CD4+ subsets.

This clone was picked up a small number of times. Its antigen is still unknown. Trimming took 5 bases from V and 6 from J, leaving 11 bases between them. Germline lookup yields CDR1 SGHVS and CDR2 FQNEAQ. The CDR3 length is 12 residues. The chain links TRBV7-8 to TRBJ2-7; D gene ambiguous. The receptor was isolated from a man aged 18-30 years with type 1 diabetes. Sequenced: central memory CD4+ T cells from blood. CDR3 DNA sequence: TGTGCCAGCAGCGTATACTTCTCCGAGCAGTACTTC. Its protein is CASSVYFSEQYF.